Shown below are 32 T cell receptor beta chains from a single sample sequenced in a study of blood T cell repertoires in COVID-19. Here immunoSEQ multiplex PCR was the method, and the copy in TCRdb shows in-frame clones only, minus some. The data contain a few hundred thousand clones, 84% of them singletons. Sample: peripheral blood. The receptors derive from a man in his sixties with acute or convalescent COVID-19.

The CDR3: CASSKDSLYNEQFF. The CDR3 DNA is TGTGCCAGCAGTAAGGACAGTCTTTACAATGAGCAGTTCTTC. The V call is TRBV27, the J call TRBJ2-1; D is possibly TRBD1 (6 bases). This CDR3 has 14 residues. The germline gives CDR1 MNHEY, CDR2 SMNVEV (reference sequence). Trimming stripped 5 bases from V and 4 bases from J, with 12 bases between.

This chain connects TRBV6-6 to TRBJ1-1, with TRBD1 matching over 8 bases. V lost 6 bases, J lost 0 bases, and 12 bases stayed unmatched. CDR3 length: 17 amino acids. Germline V gene lookup returns CDR1 MNHNY and CDR2 SVGAGI (reference sequence). Here the CDR3 DNA reads TGTGCCAGCAGACGACAGGGGAGGGGAAGTATGAACACTGAAGCTTTCTTT. It encodes CASRRQGRGSMNTEAFF.

This chain links TRBV18 with TRBJ1-2; D is perhaps TRBD1 (5 bases). Germline V CDR1 and CDR2: KGHSH, LQKENI. This CDR3 region has 15 residues. The germline V and J ends were trimmed by 2 bases and 6 bases, with 16 bases remaining between them. CDR3 sequence: CASSPVLLWGDGYTF. The CDR3 nucleotides are TGTGCCAGCTCACCAGTCCTCCTCTGGGGCGATGGCTACACCTTC.

This clone occurred a few times. The rearrangement links TRBV9 to TRBJ2-7, with TRBD2 matching over 10 bases. Unmatched junction bases numbered 5, after V lost 3 bases and J lost 2 bases. Germline V lookup: CDR1 SGDLS, CDR2 YYNGEE. This CDR3 is 15 amino acids long. CDR3 sequence (DNA): TGTGCCAGCAGCGCACTAGCGGGATATACCTACGAGCAGTACTTC. Amino acid sequence: CASSALAGYTYEQYF. The whole variable domain, remainder taken from reference TRBV9 and TRBJ2-7, is DSGVTQTPKHLITATGQRVTLRCSPRSGDLSVYWYQQSLDQGLQFLIQYYNGEERAKGNILERFSAQQFPDLHSELNLSSLELGDSALYFCASSALAGYTYEQYFGPGTRLTVT.

This chain connects TRBV27 to TRBJ2-7, with 8 bases matching TRBD1. The V gene's germline CDR1 is MNHEY and CDR2 SMNVEV (reference sequence). Losses at the gene ends were 9 bases for V and 0 bases for J; bases not matched to a gene: 16. This CDR3 contains 17 residues. CDR3 coding DNA: TGTGCCAGTAGACTTCAGGGGGCTGGCGGGCCCTCCTACGAGCAGTACTTC. Translated: CASRLQGAGGPSYEQYF.

This chain links TRBV5-5 with TRBJ1-2; 9 bases are a match to TRBD1. With 2 bases clipped from V and 5 bases from J, the junction kept 4 bases outside the gene matches. The CDR3 runs 14 residues. Germline V lookup: CDR1 SGHKS, CDR2 YYEKEE (reference sequence). The CDR3 region has the DNA TGTGCCAGCAGCTTACAGGGGGCAGAGTATGGCTACACCTTC. This codes for CASSLQGAEYGYTF.

The chain carries TRBV5-4 and TRBJ2-2; 10 nucleotides align to TRBD2. Trimming removed 4 bases from V and 6 bases from J; junction bases left unmatched: 6. The germline V gene has CDR1 SGHNT and CDR2 YYREEE (reference sequence). CDR3 length equals 15 residues. As DNA, the CDR3 is TGTGCCAGCAGCACAAGAGCGGGGGGGTCCGGGGAGCTGTTTTTT. Its protein product is CASSTRAGGSGELFF.

Details on this clone: This sample includes further DNA sequences coding for the same CDR3. The genes are TRBV10-3 and TRBJ2-3, with a possible D match to TRBD2 (6 bases). This CDR3 has 12 amino acids. CDR1 is ENHRY, CDR2 SYGVKD, per germline. The CDR3 here is CAMAGNTDTQYF. The CDR3 DNA sequence: TGTGCTATGGCGGGAAACACAGATACGCAGTATTTT.

The chain is built from TRBV6-9 and TRBJ2-1; weak D call: TRBD1 (5 bases). V lost 7 bases and J 2 bases, leaving 18 bases between the germline ends. This CDR3 contains 16 residues. Germline V gives CDR1 MNHGY, CDR2 SVAAGI. CDR3 DNA: TGTGCCAGCACCTCGCGACAGCGATTAACCTACAATGAGCAGTTCTTC. Amino acid sequence: CASTSRQRLTYNEQFF.

The V call is TRBV2, the J call TRBJ2-5; no reliable D call. This CDR3 is built from 13 residues. The germline V gene encodes CDR1 SNHLY and CDR2 FYNNEI. The V end lost 8 bases, the J end lost 1 base, and 11 bases lay between the germline ends. The CDR3 nucleotides are TGTGCCAGCCGTTTGAGTGGCCAAGAGACCCAGTACTTC. Its translation is CASRLSGQETQYF.

The chain recombines TRBV27 with TRBJ2-3, with a tentative D call TRBD2 (7 bases). V was shortened by 2 bases and J by 1 base, with 13 bases between the two germline ends. The CDR3 covers 16 residues. Germline V gives CDR1 MNHEY, CDR2 SMNVEV (reference sequence). CDR3 protein: CASSLLRGGRTDTQYF. The CDR3, as DNA: TGTGCCAGCAGTTTACTGAGGGGGGGTCGCACAGATACGCAGTATTTT.

The sample holds a few counts of this clone. CDR3 coding DNA: TGTGCCAGCAGCTTAAGGGACAGGGCCAGGGATGAGCAGTTCTTC. It codes for CASSLRDRARDEQFF. The chain has TRBV7-9 and TRBJ2-1, with TRBD1 identical over 9 bases. This CDR3 contains 15 residues. V trimming: 2 bases; J trimming: 8 bases; junction bases outside the gene matches: 7. Germline CDR1 and CDR2: SEHNR and FQNEAQ (reference sequence).

V usage is TRBV7-8 and J usage is TRBJ1-2; D is perhaps TRBD1 (5 bases). This CDR3 contains 17 residues. Looked up from germline, CDR1 is SGHVS and CDR2 is FQNEAQ. V lost 8 bases, J lost 4 bases, and 26 bases lay in between. The CDR3 nucleotides are TGTGCCAGCGACCCTAAGGGGACGGGGCGGGGAAGCTATGGCTACACCTTC. It translates to CASDPKGTGRGSYGYTF. Drawing the rest from reference TRBV7-8 and TRBJ1-2, the complete variable domain is GAGVSQSPRYKVAKRGQDVALRCDPISGHVSLFWYQQALGQGPEFLTYFQNEAQLDKSGLPSDRFFAERPEGSVSTLKIQRTQQEDSAVYLCASDPKGTGRGSYGYTFGSGTRLTVV.

V is TRBV28 and J is TRBJ1-2; 9 nucleotides match TRBD1. Germline CDR1 reads MDHEN; CDR2 reads SYDVKM. The V gene end was trimmed by 2 bases and the J gene end by 6 bases; junction bases not matched to a gene: 10. The CDR3 is 16 amino acids. CDR3 DNA sequence: TGTGCCAGCAGTTTACCAACAAACAGGGGGCAGAATGGCTACACCTTC. Its protein product is CASSLPTNRGQNGYTF.

Only a few counts were recorded for this clone. This chain links TRBV11-3 with TRBJ2-7; 9 bases are a match to TRBD1. Germline loops: CDR1 SGHNT, CDR2 YENEEA. The V and J ends lost 5 bases and 2 bases, in that order; junction bases with no gene match: 7. There are 15 residues in the CDR3. The CDR3 sequence is CASSPGQGRAYEQYF. The CDR3 nucleotides read TGTGCCAGCAGCCCTGGACAGGGGAGAGCCTACGAGCAGTACTTC.

The genes are TRBV28 and TRBJ2-3, with 9 bases aligning to TRBD2. Germline loops: CDR1 MDHEN, CDR2 SYDVKM. V trimming: 5 bases; J trimming: 4 bases; junction bases outside the gene matches: 7. The CDR3 is made up of 15 amino acids. The CDR3 DNA sequence: TGTGCCAGCAGTCCCGGGACTAGCAGGGCAGATACGCAGTATTTT. It translates to CASSPGTSRADTQYF.

This chain joins TRBV19 and TRBJ1-3, with a weak D call TRBD1 (6 bases). V was shortened by 3 bases and J by 4 bases, with 7 bases between the two germline ends. Germline CDR1 is LNHDA and CDR2 is SQIVND (reference sequence). The CDR3 runs to 13 residues. In DNA, the CDR3 is TGTGCCAGTAGTATGACAGGAGGAAACACCATATATTTT. It codes for CASSMTGGNTIYF.

This clone was seen only once. V usage is TRBV30 and J usage is TRBJ1-4, with D possibly matching TRBD1 (5 bases). The CDR3 runs to 15 residues. V gave up 0 bases and J gave up 7 bases, with 15 bases separating them. Germline V gene sequence: CDR1 GTSNPN, CDR2 SVGIG (reference sequence). In DNA, the CDR3 is TGTGCCTGGAGTGTCGGCGGGGGAGGGAGTGAAAAACTGTTTTTT. Translated, it gives CAWSVGGGGSEKLFF. Full variable domain (remainder filled in from reference TRBV30 and TRBJ1-4): SQTIHQWPATLVQPVGSPLSLECTVEGTSNPNLYWYRQAAGRGLQLLFYSVGIGQISSEVPQNLSASRPQDRQFILSSKKLLLSDSGFYLCAWSVGGGGSEKLFFGSGTQLSVL.

V is TRBV30 and J is TRBJ2-7; the D gene is possibly TRBD2 (6 bases). This CDR3 comprises 14 residues. Looked up from germline, CDR1 is GTSNPN and CDR2 is SVGIG (reference sequence). V lost 5 bases, J lost 0 bases, and 14 bases lay in between. The CDR3 loop reads CAWRTGRSSYEQYF. The DNA of the CDR3 is TGTGCCTGGCGGACTGGGAGGAGCTCCTACGAGCAGTACTTC.

The V and J genes are TRBV27 and TRBJ2-6; D may be TRBD1 (6 bases). CDR1 is MNHEY, CDR2 SMNVEV, per germline (reference sequence). This CDR3 region has 17 residues. V dropped 4 bases and J dropped 2 bases, with 15 bases sitting between them. The CDR3 region is CASSSLYRVPGANVLTF. DNA of the CDR3: TGTGCCAGCAGTTCCCTTTACAGGGTGCCTGGGGCCAACGTCCTGACTTTC. Using reference TRBV27 and TRBJ2-6 for the parts outside the CDR3, the full variable domain is EAQVTQNPRYLITVTGKKLTVTCSQNMNHEYMSWYRQDPGLGLRQIYYSMNVEVTDKGDVPEGYKVSRKEKRNFPLILESPSPNQTSLYFCASSSLYRVPGANVLTFGAGSRLTVL.

This clone has just a few counts. The CDR3 here is CASSERGIGQNSPLHF. CDR3 coding DNA: TGCGCCAGCAGCGAACGGGGGATCGGTCAGAATTCACCCCTCCACTTT. V and J are TRBV5-1 and TRBJ1-6; D might be TRBD1 (5 bases). Germline CDR1 and CDR2: SGHRS and YFSETQ. The CDR3 loop spans 16 amino acids. Between the trimmed V and J ends, which lost 4 bases and 7 bases, there was a span of 18 bases.

This clone was seen a few times. The chain uses TRBV7-2 and TRBJ1-1; D might be TRBD1 (5 bases). The germline V gene has CDR1 SGHTA and CDR2 FQGNSA. Trimming shortened V by 5 bases and J by 1 base, and 11 bases separated the two germline ends. The CDR3 sequence is 14 residues long. CDR3 sequence (DNA): TGTGCCAGCAGCATCCTGGGGCGGAACACTGAAGCTTTCTTT. Encoded protein: CASSILGRNTEAFF.

This chain links TRBV21-1 with TRBJ1-6. TRBV21-1 is assigned pseudogene status. The CDR3 runs 9 residues. The CDR3 reads CASRFSLHF. Written as DNA, the CDR3 is TGTGCCAGCAGGTTCTCTCTCCACTTT.

The chain uses TRBV7-3 and TRBJ2-3, with TRBD2 as a possible D gene (6 bases). Deletions cut 4 bases from V and 1 base from J, with 15 bases between. Per the germline V gene, CDR1 is SGHTA and CDR2 is FQGTGA. There are 16 residues in the CDR3. The CDR3 here is CASSSTGDFGTDTQYF. The CDR3, as DNA: TGTGCCAGCAGCTCCACCGGGGACTTCGGCACAGATACGCAGTATTTT.

The chain recombines TRBV7-6 with TRBJ2-1, with 12 bases aligning to TRBD2. This CDR3 comprises 17 residues. V was clipped by 4 bases and J by 7 bases; unmatched bases: 11. CDR1 is SGHVS, CDR2 FNYEAQ, per germline. In nucleotides, the CDR3 is TGTGCCAGCAGCTCCCGGGGTGCTAGCGGGAGGGTTAATGAGCAGTTCTTC. This translates into CASSSRGASGRVNEQFF.

The V gene is TRBV5-1, the J gene TRBJ1-6, with no clear D. Trimming removed 5 bases from V and 8 bases from J, with 17 bases in between. Germline V gene data show CDR1 as SGHRS and CDR2 as YFSETQ. CDR3 length: 15 amino acids. CDR3 in amino acids: CASRLGPLNDSPLHF. CDR3 bases: TGCGCCAGCAGACTGGGCCCCCTTAACGATTCACCCCTCCACTTT.

The chain combines TRBV3-1 (or the pseudogene TRBV3-2) with TRBJ1-1; D is perhaps TRBD1 (5 bases). From germline, CDR1 is LGHDT and CDR2 YNNKEL (reference sequence). The CDR3 contains 12 residues. Trimming cost V 7 bases and J 2 bases, with 8 bases left between them. CDR3 in amino acids: CASTGGNTEAFF. The CDR3 coding sequence is TGTGCCAGCACCGGGGGAAACACTGAAGCTTTCTTT.

The chain combines TRBV3-1 (or the pseudogene TRBV3-2) with TRBJ2-3; perhaps TRBD2 as D (6 bases). CDR1 and CDR2 from the germline V gene are LGHDT and YNNKEL (reference sequence). This CDR3 contains 17 residues. Trimming took off 0 bases at V and 1 base at J, with 14 bases between the two ends. The DNA for the CDR3 is TGTGCCAGCAGCCAAGAGGAAGGTCGCGGGGGCACAGATACGCAGTATTTT. Translated: CASSQEEGRGGTDTQYF.

The V gene is TRBV5-4, the J gene TRBJ1-2, with TRBD1 matching 7 bases. This CDR3 spans 16 amino acids. Germline assignment: CDR1 SGHNT and CDR2 YYREEE (reference sequence). V trimming: 4 bases; J trimming: 4 bases; junction bases outside the gene matches: 13. DNA for the CDR3: TGTGCCAGCAGCACCTTGACAGGGAAGCGCGGCTATGGCTACACCTTC. Its protein is CASSTLTGKRGYGYTF.

The V call is TRBV6-2 or TRBV6-3, the J call TRBJ2-2; tentatively, D is TRBD2 (6 bases). The CDR3 contains 15 residues. V lost 5 bases and J 6 bases, leaving 16 bases between the germline ends. The V gene's germline CDR1 is MNHEY and CDR2 SVGEGT. CDR3 sequence reads: CASSPLGRDSGELFF. The CDR3 region has the DNA TGTGCCAGCAGTCCCTTAGGTCGGGACTCCGGGGAGCTGTTTTTT.

This clone came up a few times. The chain's CDR3 is CARGGRAGNTQYF. The CDR3 region has the DNA TGCGCCAGGGGCGGGAGGGCCGGGAATACGCAGTATTTT. The rearrangement uses TRBV10-1 and TRBJ2-3; 9 nucleotides align to TRBD2. The germline V gene has CDR1 WNHNN and CDR2 SYGVQD (reference sequence). With 9 bases clipped from V and 7 bases from J, the junction kept 8 bases outside the gene matches. The CDR3 is 13 residues long.

The gene calls are TRBV2 and TRBJ1-3; TRBD1 might be the D (5 bases). The CDR3 spans 15 residues. V lost 5 bases, J lost 0 bases, and 11 bases lay in between. Germline V CDR1 and CDR2: SNHLY, FYNNEI. This chain's CDR3 is CASSSGLYSGNTIYF. CDR3 nucleotides: TGTGCCAGCAGTTCGGGACTGTACTCTGGAAACACCATATATTTT.